This T cell receptor beta chain came from a study of T cell responses to AZD1222 COVID-19 vaccine. Across the study: Both about-4-week and about-12-week second-dose recipients were combined. Regarding the study as a whole: Among those given AZD1222, only five or six were seropositive at baseline. Vaccine-related CD4 TCRs covered spike, predominating at 160-218 and 743-854. Clonal diversity may have been underestimated, and the donors were mostly white British, with more females than males.

V dropped 3 bases and J dropped 0 bases, with 12 bases sitting between them. The CDR3 is made up of 15 amino acids. Germline-derived CDR1 and CDR2 are LNHDA and SQIVND (reference sequence). The protocol was immunoSEQ multiplex PCR, while the TCRdb copy is restricted to in-frame clones and leaves out a portion. The table has some 150,000 clones, more than 70% seen once. A note on this clone: Its antigen is not identified.

This chain connects TRBV19 to TRBJ2-7; TRBD1 is a possible D gene (7 bases). The origin of this receptor is an adult in good health. Sequencing used peripheral blood, obtained on day 0 of AZD1222 vaccination. The CDR3 sequence is CASSIGGGVSYEQYF. In nucleotides, the CDR3 is TGTGCCAGTAGTATTGGAGGGGGCGTCTCCTACGAGCAGTACTTC. Using reference TRBV19 and TRBJ2-7 for the parts outside the CDR3, the full variable domain is DGGITQSPKYLFRKEGQNVTLSCEQNLNHDAMYWYRQDPGQGLRLIYYSQIVNDFQKGDIAEGYSVSREKKESFPLTVTSAQKNPTAFYLCASSIGGGVSYEQYFGPGTRLTVT.